Below, 24 T cell receptor beta chains from the same sample are listed, as sequenced in a study of blood T cell repertoires in COVID-19. Sequenced by immunoSEQ multiplex PCR; TCRdb stores in-frame clones only, minus some. The data contain 150,000 to 200,000 clones, more than 75% of them seen just once; the ten biggest clones take up 4% to 5.5%. The sequenced sample was peripheral blood. The origin of the receptors is a human donor in a cohort sampled during active COVID-19.

The V and J genes are TRBV4-3 and TRBJ2-1; TRBD2 agrees at 8 bases. Germline CDR1 LGHNA, CDR2 YSLEER. The CDR3 is 14 amino acids. V was pared by 4 bases and J by 7 bases, with 6 bases of the junction left unmatched. CDR3 bases: TGCGCCAGCAGCCGAGCCGGGACTAGGAATGAGCAGTTCTTC. Translating it yields CASSRAGTRNEQFF.

V and J are TRBV18 and TRBJ1-2, with unresolved D. Germline-derived CDR1 and CDR2 are KGHSH and LQKENI. The V end lost 0 bases, the J end lost 4 bases, and 12 bases lay between the germline ends. This CDR3 is built from 15 residues. This CDR3 is CASSPPKATGYGYTF. In DNA, the CDR3 is TGTGCCAGCTCACCACCGAAAGCGACGGGCTATGGCTACACCTTC.

The sample holds one count of this clone. The chain carries TRBV15 and TRBJ2-1, with 11 bases lining up with TRBD2. Germline V gene sequence: CDR1 LNHNV, CDR2 YYDKDF (reference sequence). The CDR3 is made up of 20 amino acids. Trimming at V came to 5 bases and at J to 3 bases, leaving 18 bases not matched to a gene. The CDR3 sequence: CATSRPPGLAVEGRYNEQFF. The CDR3 nucleotides are TGTGCCACCAGCCGCCCCCCGGGACTAGCGGTTGAAGGACGCTACAATGAGCAGTTCTTC.

The chain combines TRBV7-2 with TRBJ2-7; 8 nucleotides line up with TRBD1. Germline V CDR1 and CDR2: SGHTA, FQGNSA. The J segment lost 3 bases and the V segment lost 4 bases, leaving 8 bases of the junction unmatched. The CDR3 runs 15 residues. CDR3 DNA: TGTGCCAGCAGCTGGGGCCAGGGGGCAATCTACGAGCAGTACTTC. Its translation is CASSWGQGAIYEQYF. Complete variable domain (other parts from reference TRBV7-2 and TRBJ2-7): GAGVSQSPSNKVTEKGKDVELRCDPISGHTALYWYRQSLGQGLEFLIYFQGNSAPDKSGLPSDRFSAERTGGSVSTLTIQRTQQEDSAVYLCASSWGQGAIYEQYFGPGTRLTVT.

The rearrangement links TRBV19 to TRBJ2-1, with 10 nucleotides matching TRBD2. Trimming at V came to 7 bases and at J to 4 bases, leaving 1 base not matched to a gene. In germline, CDR1 is LNHDA, CDR2 SQIVND (reference sequence). This CDR3 has 13 residues. The CDR3 is CASTSGGYNEQFF. The CDR3 DNA follows: TGTGCCAGTACTAGCGGGGGTTACAATGAGCAGTTCTTC.

The V gene is TRBV19, the J gene TRBJ1-5; no definite D call. The CDR3 consists of 16 residues. V lost 7 bases, J lost 6 bases, and 22 bases lay in between. The V gene's germline CDR1 is LNHDA and CDR2 SQIVND (reference sequence). Here the CDR3 reads CASKGGGPEAFQPQHF. CDR3 DNA sequence: TGTGCCAGTAAGGGTGGAGGACCCGAGGCGTTTCAGCCCCAGCATTTT.

The chain is built from TRBV5-4 and TRBJ1-2; TRBD1 aligns across 7 bases. This CDR3 comprises 14 residues. Trimming cost V 3 bases and J 3 bases; bases outside gene matches: 5. Germline V gene lookup returns CDR1 SGHNT and CDR2 YYREEE (reference sequence). In DNA, the CDR3 is TGTGCCAGCAGCTCGCAGGGGGAGGACTATGGCTACACCTTC. Its translation is CASSSQGEDYGYTF. The whole variable domain, filled in from reference TRBV5-4 and TRBJ1-2, reads ETGVTQSPTHLIKTRGQQVTLRCSSQSGHNTVSWYQQALGQGPQFIFQYYREEENGRGNFPPRFSGLQFPNYSSELNVNALELDDSALYLCASSSQGEDYGYTFGSGTRLTVV.

The chain joins TRBV4-1 to TRBJ2-7; 7 bases are a match to TRBD1. CDR3 length: 13 residues. The germline V gene has CDR1 MGHRA and CDR2 YSYEKL. J lost 3 bases, V lost 3 bases, and 2 bases had no gene match. The CDR3 DNA reads as TGCGCCAGCAGCCAGGGACAGAACTACGAGCAGTACTTC. This encodes CASSQGQNYEQYF.

The rearrangement links TRBV2 to TRBJ2-2; D unclear. The CDR3 extends over 12 amino acids. V was cut by 4 bases and J by 3 bases, with 3 bases left in between. Per germline, CDR1 SNHLY and CDR2 FYNNEI. CDR3 protein: CASSVYTGELFF. CDR3 in DNA: TGTGCCAGCAGTGTCTACACCGGGGAGCTGTTTTTT.

The J gene is TRBJ2-6, the V gene TRBV5-1; 7 bases are a match to TRBD1. The CDR3 consists of 17 residues. CDR1 and CDR2 from the germline V gene are SGHRS and YFSETQ. J gave up 4 bases and V 4 bases, and 11 bases lay outside the gene matches. The CDR3 protein is CASSIETGLSGANVLTF. The DNA of the CDR3 is TGCGCCAGCAGCATCGAGACAGGGTTATCCGGGGCCAACGTCCTGACTTTC.

The rearrangement uses TRBV20-1 and TRBJ1-4; no firm D call. The CDR3 sequence is 14 residues long. Germline loops: CDR1 DFQATT, CDR2 SNEGSKA (reference sequence). Deletions cut 3 bases from V and 0 bases from J, with 8 bases between. The CDR3 here is CSASGLATNEKLFF. For the CDR3, the DNA is TGCAGTGCTAGTGGACTTGCAACTAATGAAAAACTGTTTTTT.

V is TRBV3-1 (or the pseudogene TRBV3-2) and J is TRBJ1-1; TRBD1 aligns across 8 bases. In germline, CDR1 is LGHDT, CDR2 YNNKEL (reference sequence). The CDR3 runs to 13 residues. V lost 6 bases to trimming and J lost 8 bases; unmatched junction nucleotides: 8. CDR3 nucleotide sequence: TGTGCCAGCAGGCGAGGACAGGGCTTCGAAGCTTTCTTT. Its protein is CASRRGQGFEAFF.

CDR3 sequence: CASSLSRTRATYTEAFF. Written as DNA, the CDR3 is TGTGCCAGCAGTTTATCGAGGACACGCGCGACCTACACTGAAGCTTTCTTT. The chain recombines TRBV27 with TRBJ1-1; a weak D match, TRBD1 (5 bases). The V and J ends lost 0 bases and 3 bases respectively, with 17 bases between them. CDR1 is MNHEY, CDR2 SMNVEV, per germline (reference sequence). The CDR3 has 17 residues.

The CDR3 spells CASSYSLDTRNQPQHF. In DNA form, the CDR3 reads TGTGCCAGCAGTTACTCGTTGGACACCCGCAATCAGCCCCAGCATTTT. The chain joins TRBV6-6 to TRBJ1-5; weak D call: TRBD1 (5 bases). Per germline, CDR1 MNHNY and CDR2 SVGAGI (reference sequence). CDR3 length: 16 residues. Trimming left V 0 bases short and J 2 bases short, with 11 bases between.

This rearrangement joins TRBV27 to TRBJ1-2; a weak D match, TRBD1 (5 bases). V lost 4 bases to trimming and J lost 5 bases, with 5 bases between them. The CDR3 contains 11 residues. The germline gives CDR1 MNHEY, CDR2 SMNVEV (reference sequence). The CDR3 loop is CASSSGYGYTF. CDR3 DNA: TGTGCCAGCAGTTCAGGGTATGGCTACACCTTC.

The chain recombines TRBV30 with TRBJ2-1, with D tentatively TRBD2 (5 bases). The CDR3 length is 14 residues. Trimming cost V 2 bases and J 3 bases, with 11 bases left between them. CDR1 is GTSNPN and CDR2 is SVGIG in the germline V gene (reference sequence). The CDR3 DNA reads as TGTGCCTGGAGTCCGGGAACTTACTACAATGAGCAGTTCTTC. Residues: CAWSPGTYYNEQFF.

This chain uses TRBV7-2 with TRBJ1-2; possible D gene TRBD1, 6 bases. The germline gives CDR1 SGHTA, CDR2 FQGNSA. There are 15 residues in the CDR3. Between the trimmed V and J ends, which lost 5 bases and 1 base, there was a span of 14 bases. The CDR3: CASSPHREYNYGYTF. Written as DNA, the CDR3 is TGTGCCAGCAGCCCCCACAGGGAATATAACTATGGCTACACCTTC.

The CDR3 sequence: CASSLGTSGRETQYF. CDR3 sequence (DNA): TGTGCCAGCAGTTTGGGGACTAGCGGGAGGGAGACCCAGTACTTC. The V and J genes are TRBV28 and TRBJ2-5; TRBD2 matches 15 bases. Germline trimming cut 3 bases from V and 5 bases from J; bases unmatched to any gene: 1. The CDR3 is 15 amino acids. CDR1 MDHEN and CDR2 SYDVKM come from the germline V gene.

This chain links TRBV15 with TRBJ2-5; 7 bases agree with TRBD2. The trim removed 4 bases at V and 2 bases at J, leaving 7 bases unmatched. The germline gives CDR1 LNHNV, CDR2 YYDKDF (reference sequence). The CDR3 sequence is 15 residues long. The CDR3 DNA reads as TGTGCCACCAGCAAACTCGGAGCGGGACAAGAGACCCAGTACTTC. This translates into CATSKLGAGQETQYF.

V and J are TRBV4-3 and TRBJ2-3; TRBD2 is a possible D gene (6 bases). V gave up 0 bases and J gave up 8 bases, with 12 bases separating them. Germline assignment: CDR1 LGHNA and CDR2 YSLEER. This CDR3 contains 14 residues. The CDR3, as DNA: TGCGCCAGCAGCCAAGAATTCGTGGGAGGTACGCAGTATTTT. Translation gives CASSQEFVGGTQYF.

The chain couples TRBV11-2 to TRBJ1-2; 7 nucleotides match TRBD1. The CDR3 covers 18 residues. V gave up 1 base and J gave up 4 bases; unmatched junction bases: 15. CDR1 and CDR2 (germline): SGHAT, FQNNGV. The CDR3, as DNA: TGTGCCAGCAGCTTAGGACGGGCCCGGGACAGACGGCGCTATGGCTACACCTTC. This sequence encodes CASSLGRARDRRRYGYTF.

The chain is built from TRBV27 and TRBJ1-1; TRBD1 matches at 7 bases. The CDR3 covers 16 residues. The trim removed 2 bases at V and 1 base at J, leaving 7 bases unmatched. The V gene's germline CDR1 is MNHEY and CDR2 SMNVEV (reference sequence). CDR3 sequence: CASSLLSRGPNTEAFF. The CDR3 bases are TGTGCCAGCAGTTTACTCTCGAGGGGGCCGAACACTGAAGCTTTCTTT.

This clone was recorded once. This chain joins TRBV5-1 and TRBJ2-1; the match to TRBD2 covers 11 bases. V lost 2 bases and J lost 4; bases outside the gene matches: 2. The germline V gene encodes CDR1 SGHRS and CDR2 YFSETQ. This CDR3 has 15 residues. CDR3 bases: TGCGCCAGCAGCTTAAGACTAGCGGGATACAATGAGCAGTTCTTC. Protein: CASSLRLAGYNEQFF.

The chain has TRBV3-1 (or the pseudogene TRBV3-2) and TRBJ2-6, with 9 bases identical to TRBD1. J was trimmed by 3 bases and V by 4 bases; bases with no gene match: 10. The CDR3 consists of 18 residues. Per germline, CDR1 LGHDT and CDR2 YNNKEL (reference sequence). CDR3 region: CASSPLPGQGFGANVLTF. CDR3 in DNA: TGTGCCAGCAGCCCTCTCCCGGGACAGGGATTTGGGGCCAACGTCCTGACTTTC.